One and the same sample provided the 19 T cell receptor beta chains below, sequenced in a study of early T cells in non-severe SARS-CoV-2 infection (dated by TCRdb to the early 2020s). The library was made by 5' RACE. For sequencing, a NextSeq 500 was employed. Through fastp at Q25 and MiXCR, TCRdb rebuilt clones from the public reads, retaining in-frame beta chains. One record per CDR3 amino acid sequence lists the most common genes and DNA. The sample data list about 90,000 distinct CDR3 sequences, and 12% of these were observed just once. About 4.6% of the sample lies in the top ten. Sequences were derived from whole blood, sampled at baseline. These receptors all stem from an adult who was a healthcare worker with PCR-confirmed SARS-CoV-2 infection or an uninfected control (not recorded which).

V is TRBV5-1 and J is TRBJ1-2; D perhaps matches TRBD1 (5 bases). The CDR3 loop spans 13 amino acids. Germline values: CDR1 SGHRS, CDR2 YFSETQ. Trimming removed 3 bases from V and 2 bases from J, with 8 bases in between. The CDR3 spells CASSSGVNYGYTF. DNA of the CDR3: TGCGCCAGCAGCTCGGGGGTAAACTATGGCTACACCTTC.

The rearrangement links TRBV12-3 or TRBV12-4 to TRBJ2-1; D is uncertain. This CDR3 has 12 residues. The germline V and J ends were trimmed by 5 bases and 2 bases, with 4 bases remaining between them. The CDR3 is CASSHPYNEQFF. The CDR3 region has the DNA TGTGCCAGCAGTCATCCCTACAATGAGCAGTTCTTC.

A single count supports this clonotype. This sequence joins TRBV11-2 and TRBJ2-7; the match to TRBD1 covers 9 bases. The CDR3 runs to 16 residues. Trimming took 5 bases from V and 2 from J; bases not matched to a gene: 10. Germline V CDR1 and CDR2: SGHAT, FQNNGV. The CDR3 region is CASSIRLGTGTYEQYF. Here the CDR3 DNA reads TGTGCCAGCAGCATAAGGTTAGGGACAGGGACCTACGAGCAGTACTTC. Using reference TRBV11-2 and TRBJ2-7 for the parts outside the CDR3, the full variable domain is EAGVAQSPRYKIIEKRQSVAFWCNPISGHATLYWYQQILGQGPKLLIQFQNNGVVDDSQLPKDRFSAERLKGVDSTLKIQPAKLEDSAVYLCASSIRLGTGTYEQYFGPGTRLTVT.

About this clonotype: At one end the junction does not follow the germline gene, possibly because of a read error. This chain links TRBV20-1 with TRBJ2-7, with D possibly TRBD2 on 6 matching bases. Per the germline V gene, CDR1 is DFQATT and CDR2 is SNEGSKA (reference sequence). The CDR3 loop spans 15 amino acids. CDR3 coding DNA: TGCAGTGCTAGAGATGGCAGGTACGACCGGGACTCCCTTCACTTC. Its protein is CSARDGRYDRDSLHF.

This clonotype has only a few counts. V gene TRBV5-1 combines with J gene TRBJ2-1; D possibly matches TRBD1 or TRBD2 (6 bases each). Trimming left V 3 bases short and J 0 bases short, with 13 bases between. Germline CDR1 is SGHRS and CDR2 is YFSETQ. CDR3 length equals 16 residues. The CDR3 spells CASSSRGQSSYNEQFF. In DNA, the CDR3 is TGCGCCAGCAGCTCCCGGGGGCAGAGCTCCTACAATGAGCAGTTCTTC.

This clonotype was observed a single time. The gene calls are TRBV12-3 or TRBV12-4 and TRBJ1-1, with a possible D match to TRBD1 (6 bases). This CDR3 spans 13 amino acids. V shed 5 bases and J shed 3 bases, with 10 bases lying between them. The CDR3 nucleotides are TGTGCCAGCAGTATCAGACAGGACACTGAAGCTTTCTTT. Amino acids: CASSIRQDTEAFF.

This clonotype has a handful of counts. The rearrangement uses TRBV7-8 and TRBJ2-5, with D uncertain. From germline, CDR1 is SGHVS and CDR2 FQNEAQ. CDR3 size: 11 residues. Trimming shortened V by 9 bases and J by 2 bases, and 7 bases separated the two germline ends. CDR3 bases: TGTGCCAGTACGTATCAAGAGACCCAGTACTTC. Its protein is CASTYQETQYF.

The rearrangement joins TRBV5-1 to TRBJ1-1, with D uncertain. Trimming removed 6 bases at V and 4 bases at J, with 16 bases between. The germline CDR1 and CDR2 sequences are SGHRS and YFSETQ. This CDR3 is built from 14 residues. The CDR3 nucleotides are TGCGCCAGCACCCCGGACGGCCGGAGCACTGAAGCTTTCTTT. The encoded protein is CASTPDGRSTEAFF.

V gene TRBV12-3 or TRBV12-4 combines with J gene TRBJ1-1; D ambiguous. The germline V and J ends were trimmed by 6 bases and 2 bases, with 16 bases remaining between them. CDR3 size: 15 residues. The CDR3 nucleotides read TGTGCCAGCAGAGCCCTTTTGTACCCCAACACTGAAGCTTTCTTT. It translates to CASRALLYPNTEAFF.

This clonotype was observed at least ten times. This chain connects TRBV25-1 to TRBJ1-5, with unresolved D. CDR1 MGHDK and CDR2 SYGVNS come from the germline V gene. V dropped 1 base and J dropped 2 bases, with 3 bases sitting between them. The CDR3 is 13 amino acids. CDR3 DNA sequence: TGTGCCAGCAGTGAATGGGGCAATCAGCCCCAGCATTTT. Its translation is CASSEWGNQPQHF.

The rearrangement joins TRBV7-2 to TRBJ1-1; the D is unclear. Germline-derived CDR1 and CDR2 are SGHTA and FQGNSA. V was clipped by 7 bases and J by 1 base, with 10 bases between them. The CDR3 consists of 13 residues. CDR3 in amino acids: CASTPRTNTEAFF. CDR3 nucleotides: TGTGCCAGCACTCCCCGCACGAACACTGAAGCTTTCTTT. The complete variable domain, with remaining parts taken from reference TRBV7-2 and TRBJ1-1, reads GAGVSQSPSNKVTEKGKDVELRCDPISGHTALYWYRQSLGQGLEFLIYFQGNSAPDKSGLPSDRFSAERTGGSVSTLTIQRTQQEDSAVYLCASTPRTNTEAFFGQGTRLTVV.

The rearrangement joins TRBV5-1 to TRBJ2-1; 9 bases line up with TRBD2. Germline V gene lookup returns CDR1 SGHRS and CDR2 YFSETQ. Trimming took 4 bases from V and 1 from J; bases not matched to a gene: 0. The CDR3 length is 14 residues. CDR3 in DNA: TGCGCCAGCAGCCTAGCGGGATCCTACAATGAGCAGTTCTTC. Translation gives CASSLAGSYNEQFF.

This clonotype was recorded at least ten times. V usage is TRBV10-3 and J usage is TRBJ2-1, with D perhaps TRBD2 (6 bases). The V gene lost 7 bases and the J gene lost 7 bases, with 14 bases spanning the gap. The CDR3 sequence is 13 residues long. From germline, CDR1 is ENHRY and CDR2 SYGVKD. The CDR3: CAITVGLLNEQFF. The CDR3 coding sequence is TGTGCCATCACCGTGGGACTTCTGAATGAGCAGTTCTTC.

V and J are TRBV7-9 and TRBJ2-5, with a tentative D call TRBD1 (6 bases). V lost 5 bases, J lost 2 bases, and 18 bases lay in between. This CDR3 contains 16 residues. CDR1 is SEHNR and CDR2 is FQNEAQ in the germline V gene (reference sequence). The DNA for the CDR3 is TGTGCCAGCAGCCCCCGTTCTGTCAGGGGACAAGAGACCCAGTACTTC. It translates to CASSPRSVRGQETQYF.

For this clonotype: A junction boundary mismatches the germline segment, possibly from a read error. The rearrangement links TRBV7-7 to TRBJ2-5, with D maybe TRBD1 (5 bases). Germline assignment: CDR1 SSHAT and CDR2 FNYEAQ (reference sequence). The CDR3 length is 13 residues. The chain's CDR3 is CASSSDRKETQYF. The CDR3 nucleotides read TGTGCTAGCAGCTCTGACAGAAAAGAGACCCAGTACTTC. The full variable domain, in which reference TRBV7-7 and TRBJ2-5 provide the parts outside the CDR3, is GAGVSQSPRYKVTKRGQDVTLRCDPISSHATLYWYQQALGQGPEFLTYFNYEAQPDKSGLPSDRFSAERPEGSISTLTIQRTEQRDSAMYRCASSSDRKETQYFGPGTRLLVL.

This chain connects TRBV7-6 to TRBJ2-2; possible D gene TRBD2, 5 bases. Trimming took off 5 bases at V and 1 base at J, with 17 bases between the two ends. CDR1 is SGHVS and CDR2 is FNYEAQ in the germline V gene. CDR3 length: 17 residues. CDR3 sequence reads: CASSPPRVGRNTGELFF. DNA of the CDR3: TGTGCCAGCAGCCCTCCCCGGGTAGGGAGGAACACCGGGGAGCTGTTTTTT.

This chain connects TRBV7-2 to TRBJ1-5; D is uncertain. CDR3 length equals 13 residues. Trimming stripped 2 bases from V and 4 bases from J, with 6 bases between. Germline loops: CDR1 SGHTA, CDR2 FQGNSA. In DNA, the CDR3 is TGTGCCAGCAGCTTATGGGGTAATCAGCCCCAGCATTTT. Residues: CASSLWGNQPQHF.

The chain uses TRBV20-1 and TRBJ1-1; D is perhaps TRBD1 (5 bases). V was trimmed by 0 bases and J by 2 bases, leaving 16 bases between them. Germline V gene data show CDR1 as DFQATT and CDR2 as SNEGSKA (reference sequence). CDR3 length equals 16 residues. The CDR3 DNA is TGCAGTGCTAGAGATTTTCGCACCCAGGGCAACACTGAAGCTTTCTTT. Translated, it gives CSARDFRTQGNTEAFF.

This clonotype was counted only a few times. The rearrangement joins TRBV7-9 to TRBJ2-7; D is unclear. V lost 7 bases to trimming and J lost 1 base, with 11 bases between them. The V gene's germline CDR1 is SEHNR and CDR2 FQNEAQ (reference sequence). The CDR3 extends over 13 amino acids. Written as DNA, the CDR3 is TGTGCCAGCACCCCCCCGTGGTCCTACGAGCAGTACTTC. Protein sequence: CASTPPWSYEQYF. The variable domain in full, with the rest retrieved from reference TRBV7-9 and TRBJ2-7, is DTGVSQNPRHKITKRGQNVTFRCDPISEHNRLYWYRQTLGQGPEFLTYFQNEAQLEKSRLLSDRFSAERPKGSFSTLEIQRTEQGDSAMYLCASTPPWSYEQYFGPGTRLTVT.